The next 32 T cell receptor beta chains were all read from a single sample in a study of blood T cell repertoires in COVID-19. The repertoire was sequenced with immunoSEQ multiplex PCR; TCRdb's copy has only in-frame clones and lacks some. The table shows approximately 70,000 clones, with around 81% occurring only once. The sample was peripheral blood. All receptors derive from a woman aged 55-69 years with acute or convalescent COVID-19.

The chain carries TRBV10-1 and TRBJ2-7; 14 nucleotides align to TRBD2. Per the germline V gene, CDR1 is WNHNN and CDR2 is SYGVQD (reference sequence). With V trimmed by 6 bases and J by 5 bases, 3 bases remained unmatched. CDR3 length: 14 amino acids. CDR3 nucleotides: TGCGCCAGCAGCGCGACTAGCGGGGGGGACGAGCAGTACTTC. It specifies CASSATSGGDEQYF.

A note on this clone: The same CDR3 also results from other DNA sequences found in this sample. The CDR3 nucleotides are TGCAGTGCTAGAGGTCAGGAAAAACTGTTTTTT. Amino acid sequence: CSARGQEKLFF. V gene TRBV20-1 combines with J gene TRBJ1-4, with D unresolved. The CDR3 contains 11 residues. V was shortened by 1 base and J by 8 bases, with 5 bases between the two germline ends. Germline-derived CDR1 and CDR2 are DFQATT and SNEGSKA (reference sequence).

The rearrangement links TRBV12-5 to TRBJ1-1, with D maybe TRBD1 (5 bases). CDR3 length equals 11 residues. CDR1 is LGHNT and CDR2 is FRNRAP in the germline V gene. Trimming removed 7 bases at V and 8 bases at J, with 11 bases between. CDR3: CASVQGHEAFF. CDR3 DNA: TGTGCTAGTGTCCAAGGACACGAAGCTTTCTTT.

The chain carries TRBV7-9 and TRBJ1-2; 7 bases line up with TRBD1. Trimming cost V 3 bases and J 4 bases; bases outside gene matches: 8. Germline-derived CDR1 and CDR2 are SEHNR and FQNEAQ (reference sequence). The CDR3 totals 15 residues. The CDR3 coding sequence is TGTGCCAGCAGCTTCACAGGGGTGGACCCCTATGGCTACACCTTC. It yields the protein CASSFTGVDPYGYTF.

The chain combines TRBV2 with TRBJ1-2; 7 nucleotides agree with TRBD1. V trimming: 5 bases; J trimming: 7 bases; junction bases outside the gene matches: 13. CDR1 is SNHLY and CDR2 is FYNNEI in the germline V gene. The CDR3 consists of 15 residues. The CDR3: CASSPTTGPDSGYTF. The CDR3 bases are TGTGCCAGCAGTCCCACGACAGGGCCGGATAGTGGCTACACCTTC.

This clone has more than one count but fewer than ten. The chain employs TRBV19 and TRBJ2-2; TRBD1 matches 8 bases. CDR1 is LNHDA and CDR2 is SQIVND in the germline V gene (reference sequence). CDR3 length: 17 amino acids. V shed 5 bases, J shed 2 bases, and the junction held 10 bases outside the gene matches. The CDR3 DNA follows: TGTGCCAGTAGTGCAGCACAGGGGGTCTTTAACACCGGGGAGCTGTTTTTT. Amino acid sequence: CASSAAQGVFNTGELFF.

CDR3 in amino acids: CASTDRQGVEAFF. The CDR3 DNA sequence: TGTGCCAGCACCGACCGACAGGGGGTTGAAGCTTTCTTT. The rearrangement uses TRBV6-5 and TRBJ1-1, with 9 bases that match TRBD1. The CDR3 runs to 13 residues. V lost 7 bases, J lost 7 bases, and 7 bases stayed unmatched. Germline V lookup: CDR1 MNHEY, CDR2 SVGAGI.

The rearrangement links TRBV19 to TRBJ2-7; 7 bases match TRBD2. The germline V gene has CDR1 LNHDA and CDR2 SQIVND (reference sequence). This CDR3 is built from 13 residues. With 6 bases clipped from V and 1 base from J, the junction kept 3 bases outside the gene matches. In nucleotides, the CDR3 is TGTGCCAGTAGAGGCGGGGGATCCTACGAGCAGTACTTC. Protein product: CASRGGGSYEQYF.

This chain uses TRBV19 with TRBJ1-1; D is perhaps TRBD1 (5 bases). V lost 6 bases and J 4 bases, leaving 12 bases between the germline ends. The CDR3 spans 13 residues. Germline V gene lookup returns CDR1 LNHDA and CDR2 SQIVND (reference sequence). The CDR3 reads CASRGLFATEAFF. The CDR3 DNA follows: TGTGCCAGTAGGGGACTCTTCGCCACTGAAGCTTTCTTT. Supplemented by reference TRBV19 and TRBJ1-1, the full variable domain reads DGGITQSPKYLFRKEGQNVTLSCEQNLNHDAMYWYRQDPGQGLRLIYYSQIVNDFQKGDIAEGYSVSREKKESFPLTVTSAQKNPTAFYLCASRGLFATEAFFGQGTRLTVV.

The V and J genes are TRBV5-1 and TRBJ1-3, with TRBD1 identical over 9 bases. Germline V gene lookup returns CDR1 SGHRS and CDR2 YFSETQ. The CDR3 is 17 amino acids. The trim removed 0 bases at V and 0 bases at J, leaving 4 bases unmatched. The CDR3 reads CASSLGPTGGSGNTIYF. In DNA form, the CDR3 reads TGCGCCAGCAGCTTGGGTCCGACAGGGGGCTCTGGAAACACCATATATTTT.

The V gene is TRBV27, the J gene TRBJ1-1; D might be TRBD1 (5 bases). The CDR3 spans 12 residues. With 9 bases removed from V and 1 base from J, the gap between germline ends came to 9 bases. Germline V gene lookup returns CDR1 MNHEY and CDR2 SMNVEV (reference sequence). The CDR3 reads CASGHPNTEAFF. CDR3 DNA sequence: TGTGCCAGTGGACACCCGAACACTGAAGCTTTCTTT.

This clone occurred once. The V call is TRBV30, the J call TRBJ1-1; D unclear. V was cut by 8 bases and J by 2 bases, with 15 bases left in between. This CDR3 spans 13 amino acids. The germline CDR1 and CDR2 sequences are GTSNPN and SVGIG (reference sequence). The CDR3 protein is CATWSVTNTEAFF. As DNA, the CDR3 is TGTGCCACCTGGAGTGTCACTAACACTGAAGCTTTCTTT.

This chain links TRBV11-2 with TRBJ1-4, with TRBD1 matching over 10 bases. This CDR3 has 14 residues. The V gene's germline CDR1 is SGHAT and CDR2 FQNNGV. V dropped 5 bases and J dropped 8; count of bases not matched to a gene: 5. The CDR3 protein is CASSPGQGVEKLFF. The CDR3, as DNA: TGTGCCAGCAGCCCAGGACAGGGGGTGGAAAAACTGTTTTTT.

The CDR3, as DNA: TGTGCCAGCAGCCATAGCCCCGGGGGGTCCTACGAGCAGTACTTC. This translates into CASSHSPGGSYEQYF. The rearrangement joins TRBV3-1 (or the pseudogene TRBV3-2) to TRBJ2-7, with TRBD2 matching over 7 bases. The germline gives CDR1 LGHDT, CDR2 YNNKEL (reference sequence). CDR3 length: 15 residues. The junction had 6 bases not matched to a gene; V was cut back by 3 bases and J by 1 base.

The chain recombines TRBV25-1 with TRBJ1-5; no clear D. Germline loops: CDR1 MGHDK, CDR2 SYGVNS. Trimming stripped 5 bases from V and 4 bases from J, with 6 bases between. This CDR3 comprises 12 residues. The CDR3 DNA is TGTGCCAGCAGTAACAGTAATCAGCCCCAGCATTTT. Residues: CASSNSNQPQHF.

The chain combines TRBV7-9 with TRBJ2-1, with TRBD2 matching over 9 bases. This CDR3 spans 19 amino acids. Germline V gene lookup returns CDR1 SEHNR and CDR2 FQNEAQ (reference sequence). V lost 1 base, J lost 0 bases, and 10 bases stayed unmatched. The CDR3 loop is CASSLVSVAGVTSYNEQFF. The CDR3 bases are TGTGCCAGCAGCTTAGTAAGTGTAGCGGGGGTAACCTCCTACAATGAGCAGTTCTTC.

The chain links TRBV12-3 or TRBV12-4 to TRBJ2-7; D is undetermined. Deletions cut 3 bases from V and 3 bases from J, with 9 bases between. This CDR3 is 13 amino acids long. The CDR3 nucleotides read TGTGCCAGCAGTTTGCGTTCTTACTACGAGCAGTACTTC. This sequence encodes CASSLRSYYEQYF.

This chain links TRBV5-1 with TRBJ2-5, with 8 bases aligning to TRBD1. The CDR3 is made up of 15 amino acids. Germline CDR1 is SGHRS and CDR2 is YFSETQ. Germline trimming cut 4 bases from V and 2 bases from J; bases unmatched to any gene: 7. The CDR3 is CASSPLTGGQETQYF. The CDR3 coding sequence is TGCGCCAGCAGCCCCCTTACAGGGGGTCAAGAGACCCAGTACTTC.

The rearrangement joins TRBV29-1 to TRBJ1-3; no reliable D call. The CDR3 covers 12 residues. V dropped 1 base and J dropped 8 bases, with 9 bases sitting between them. Germline CDR1 reads SQVTM; CDR2 reads ANQGSEA. Here the CDR3 reads CSVEGLADTIYF. The DNA of the CDR3 is TGCAGCGTTGAAGGCCTGGCGGACACCATATATTTT.

V and J are TRBV6-5 and TRBJ2-7; maybe TRBD1 (5 bases). Germline CDR1 reads MNHEY; CDR2 reads SVGAGI. CDR3 size: 15 residues. Deletions cut 6 bases from V and 4 bases from J, with 19 bases between. CDR3 protein: CASRGTSGWGYEQYF. The CDR3 bases are TGTGCCAGCAGGGGAACCTCAGGGTGGGGTTACGAGCAGTACTTC.

V and J are TRBV2 and TRBJ1-1, with 11 bases identical to TRBD1. The CDR3 covers 13 residues. CDR1 is SNHLY, CDR2 FYNNEI, per germline. V shed 11 bases, J shed 5 bases, and the junction held 7 bases outside the gene matches. In DNA form, the CDR3 reads TGTGCCGCCCGGGACAGGGGGTATACTGAAGCTTTCTTT. This codes for CAARDRGYTEAFF.

The gene calls are TRBV21-1 and TRBJ1-2. TRBV21-1 is recorded as a pseudogene. CDR3 size: 17 residues. The CDR3 sequence is CASSSLPGLRLDYGYTF. CDR3 sequence (DNA): TGTGCCAGCAGCTCCCTCCCCGGCCTCAGACTAGACTATGGCTACACCTTC.

The chain carries TRBV2 and TRBJ2-7; 7 bases are shared with TRBD1. Germline lookup yields CDR1 SNHLY and CDR2 FYNNEI. The CDR3 totals 12 residues. With V trimmed by 7 bases and J by 10 bases, 10 bases remained unmatched. The CDR3 DNA is TGTGCCAGCACCCTTTCCGGGACAGTCCAGTACTTC. Its protein is CASTLSGTVQYF.

The chain links TRBV6-6 to TRBJ1-2; D is unresolved. Trimming stripped 2 bases from V and 1 base from J, with 5 bases between. The CDR3 has 13 residues. Germline-derived CDR1 and CDR2 are MNHNY and SVGAGI (reference sequence). The CDR3 loop reads CASSYTLNYGYTF. The CDR3 DNA sequence: TGTGCCAGCAGTTACACTCTTAACTATGGCTACACCTTC.

The chain joins TRBV10-3 to TRBJ2-1, with 8 bases fitting TRBD2. Germline V gene lookup returns CDR1 ENHRY and CDR2 SYGVKD. V lost 4 bases and J lost 2; bases outside the gene matches: 1. The CDR3 spans 14 residues. The CDR3 sequence is CAISGRGAYNEQFF. CDR3 bases: TGTGCCATCAGTGGGCGGGGGGCCTACAATGAGCAGTTCTTC.

The chain has TRBV6-5 and TRBJ2-5; 8 bases align to TRBD2. With 5 bases clipped from V and 5 bases from J, the junction kept 7 bases outside the gene matches. The CDR3 covers 14 residues. Germline lookup yields CDR1 MNHEY and CDR2 SVGAGI. CDR3 nucleotides: TGTGCCAGCAGTCCCGCGGGGGGCGGGGAGACCCAGTACTTC. Protein product: CASSPAGGGETQYF.

CDR3 in amino acids: CSVEELGGTEAFF. As DNA, the CDR3 is TGCAGCGTTGAAGAGCTAGGGGGCACTGAAGCTTTCTTT. This chain uses TRBV29-1 with TRBJ1-1; weak D call: TRBD1 (6 bases). The V gene lost 0 bases and the J gene lost 4 bases, with 9 bases spanning the gap. Germline assignment: CDR1 SQVTM and CDR2 ANQGSEA. This CDR3 is 13 amino acids long.

The chain employs TRBV19 and TRBJ1-2, with 10 bases lining up with TRBD1. The CDR3 totals 17 residues. CDR1 LNHDA and CDR2 SQIVND come from the germline V gene (reference sequence). J gave up 7 bases and V 6 bases, and 17 bases lay outside the gene matches. CDR3 amino acids: CASSPAGTGELHGGYTF. CDR3 in DNA: TGTGCCAGTAGCCCCGCCGGGACAGGGGAGTTACATGGTGGCTACACCTTC.

V gene TRBV5-4 combines with J gene TRBJ2-1; D may be TRBD1 (5 bases). V was pared by 1 base and J by 8 bases, with 10 bases between. CDR3 length: 13 residues. The germline V gene encodes CDR1 SGHNT and CDR2 YYREEE (reference sequence). This chain's CDR3 is CASSLKARDEQFF. DNA of the CDR3: TGTGCCAGCAGCTTGAAGGCCAGGGATGAGCAGTTCTTC. Combining the CDR3 with reference TRBV5-4 and TRBJ2-1 gives the whole variable domain ETGVTQSPTHLIKTRGQQVTLRCSSQSGHNTVSWYQQALGQGPQFIFQYYREEENGRGNFPPRFSGLQFPNYSSELNVNALELDDSALYLCASSLKARDEQFFGPGTRLTVL.

This clone is a singleton in its sample. V gene TRBV2 combines with J gene TRBJ1-5; tentative D call: TRBD1 (6 bases). The germline CDR1 and CDR2 sequences are SNHLY and FYNNEI. V lost 8 bases to trimming and J lost 7 bases, with 15 bases between them. This CDR3 has 13 residues. The CDR3 sequence: CASLQGTSQPQHF. DNA of the CDR3: TGTGCCAGCTTACAGGGAACCTCACAGCCCCAGCATTTT.

The chain has TRBV20-1 and TRBJ2-3, with D perhaps matching TRBD2 (5 bases). The ends were cut back, 3 bases at V and 2 bases at J, with 9 bases in the middle. Germline V gives CDR1 DFQATT, CDR2 SNEGSKA (reference sequence). The CDR3 runs to 13 residues. CDR3 nucleotides: TGCAGTGCTAGTTGGGAGACCACAGATACGCAGTATTTT. This gives the protein CSASWETTDTQYF.

The chain carries TRBV10-2 and TRBJ1-5; D remains unclear. CDR1 is WSHSY, CDR2 SAAADI, per germline. Trimming took 7 bases from V and 9 from J, leaving 16 bases between them. This CDR3 is built from 13 residues. CDR3 nucleotide sequence: TGCGCCAGCAAATCTCCCTTCCCGCGGCCCCAGCATTTT. Translating it yields CASKSPFPRPQHF.